The rows below give T cell receptor beta chains drawn from one sample of a study of shared clonotypes between healthy human individuals. Sequencing was performed with immunoSEQ multiplex PCR; in TCRdb, only in-frame clones are kept and a portion is missing. The repertoire holds fewer than 1 million clones, around 96% seen once, with under 0.25% in the top ten. The sequenced sample was naive CD8+ T cells sorted from blood. These receptors all stem from a man aged 25-45 years in good health. CDR3s include the opening cysteine and the closing phenylalanine or tryptophan. A D gene is named only where the DNA matches it firmly. Not every row has a clone size; where given, it reads once, few, many or a size class.

j_call: TRBJ2-1; clone_size: .; d_call: TRBD2; v_call: TRBV7-2; cdr3_nt: TGTGCCAGCAGCAGGGCGGGAGCCTCCTACAATGAGCAGTTCTTC; cdr3_aa: CASSRAGASYNEQFF
j_call: TRBJ1-1; clone_size: .; d_call: .; v_call: TRBV4-3; cdr3_nt: TGCGCCAGCAGCCAAGGTAAATTCATGAACACTGAAGCTTTCTTT; cdr3_aa: CASSQGKFMNTEAFF
j_call: TRBJ2-1; clone_size: .; d_call: TRBD2; v_call: TRBV7-9; cdr3_nt: TGTGCCAGCAGCCAAACGGGACTAGCGGGATATGAGCAGTTCTTC; cdr3_aa: CASSQTGLAGYEQFF
j_call: TRBJ1-2; clone_size: .; d_call: TRBD1; v_call: TRBV11-2; cdr3_nt: TGTGCCAGCAGCCTCGGGACAGCCTGGGGCTATGGCTACACCTTC; cdr3_aa: CASSLGTAWGYGYTF
j_call: TRBJ1-1; clone_size: .; d_call: TRBD1; v_call: TRBV5-4; cdr3_nt: TGTGCCAGCAGCTACGGGACAGGGTCGATCACTGAAGCTTTCTTT; cdr3_aa: CASSYGTGSITEAFF
j_call: TRBJ2-2; clone_size: once; d_call: TRBD2; v_call: TRBV30; cdr3_nt: TGTGCCTGGACCCCCGGGACTAGCGGCGCCGGGGAGCTGTTTTTT; cdr3_aa: CAWTPGTSGAGELFF
j_call: TRBJ2-1; clone_size: .; d_call: TRBD2; v_call: TRBV11-3; cdr3_nt: TGTGCCAGCAGCCCTTTGACTAGCGAGCGGGGCAATGAGCAGTTCTTC; cdr3_aa: CASSPLTSERGNEQFF
j_call: TRBJ2-7; clone_size: .; d_call: .; v_call: TRBV6-1; cdr3_nt: TGTGCCAGCAGTATACAGGGAGGGAACAACGAGCAGTACTTC; cdr3_aa: CASSIQGGNNEQYF
j_call: TRBJ1-1; clone_size: .; d_call: .; v_call: TRBV5-1; cdr3_nt: TGCGCCACATCGGGGGACTACGACACTGAAGCTTTCTTT; cdr3_aa: CATSGDYDTEAFF
j_call: TRBJ2-3; clone_size: .; d_call: .; v_call: TRBV9; cdr3_nt: TGTGCCAGCAGCGTGTACAGACACTCAGATACGCAGTATTTT; cdr3_aa: CASSVYRHSDTQYF
j_call: TRBJ2-7; clone_size: .; d_call: .; v_call: TRBV5-1; cdr3_nt: TGCGCCAGCAGCTTGGGCCGCCCCTACGAGCAGTACTTC; cdr3_aa: CASSLGRPYEQYF
j_call: TRBJ2-7; clone_size: .; d_call: TRBD1; v_call: TRBV19; cdr3_nt: TGTGCCAGCTCCCAAGGGACAGGTTTGGGGGAGCAGTACTTC; cdr3_aa: CASSQGTGLGEQYF
j_call: TRBJ1-3; clone_size: .; d_call: TRBD1; v_call: TRBV28; cdr3_nt: TGTGCCAGCAGTTCTCCCCCCGGGACAGCCACCGAAAACTCTGGAAACACCATATATTTT; cdr3_aa: CASSSPPGTATENSGNTIYF
j_call: TRBJ2-5; clone_size: .; d_call: TRBD2; v_call: TRBV15; cdr3_nt: TGTGCCACCAGCGGCTTAGCGGGAGAGGGGGAGACCCAGTACTTC; cdr3_aa: CATSGLAGEGETQYF
j_call: TRBJ2-1; clone_size: .; d_call: TRBD2; v_call: TRBV7-6; cdr3_nt: TGTGCCAGCAGCCTGACGACTAGCGGGAGTATCCATGAGCAGTTCTTC; cdr3_aa: CASSLTTSGSIHEQFF
j_call: TRBJ2-7; clone_size: once; d_call: .; v_call: TRBV10-2; cdr3_nt: TGCGCCAGCGCAGTAGAGGGCCACCAGCAGTACTTC; cdr3_aa: CASAVEGHQQYF
j_call: TRBJ2-3; clone_size: .; d_call: .; v_call: TRBV27; cdr3_nt: TGTGCCAGCAGTTTATCGGGGATGGATCGCACAGATACGCAGTATTTT; cdr3_aa: CASSLSGMDRTDTQYF
j_call: TRBJ2-3; clone_size: once; d_call: TRBD2; v_call: TRBV7-9; cdr3_nt: TGTGCCAGCAGCCCGTGGACTAGCGGGAGGGATGGAGATACGCAGTATTTT; cdr3_aa: CASSPWTSGRDGDTQYF
j_call: TRBJ2-3; clone_size: .; d_call: TRBD2; v_call: TRBV9; cdr3_nt: TGTGCCAGCAGCGTAGCCTCGACCCCCCTAGCGGGAAGCACAGATACGCAGTATTTT; cdr3_aa: CASSVASTPLAGSTDTQYF
j_call: TRBJ2-7; clone_size: .; d_call: .; v_call: TRBV25-1; cdr3_nt: TGTGCCAGCAGTGACCGGGCGTACGAGCAGTACTTC; cdr3_aa: CASSDRAYEQYF
j_call: TRBJ1-2; clone_size: .; d_call: TRBD1; v_call: TRBV28; cdr3_nt: TGTGCCAGCAGGTTAGGACAGGGGGCGCGTGGCTACACCTTC; cdr3_aa: CASRLGQGARGYTF
j_call: TRBJ2-1; clone_size: .; d_call: .; v_call: TRBV29-1; cdr3_nt: TGCAGCGACCAACAAGCCTACAATGAGCAGTTCTTC; cdr3_aa: CSDQQAYNEQFF
j_call: TRBJ2-3; clone_size: .; d_call: TRBD2; v_call: TRBV2; cdr3_nt: TGTGCCAGCAGTGCTAGGACTAGCGGGAGCCTTTCCACAGATACGCAGTATTTT; cdr3_aa: CASSARTSGSLSTDTQYF
j_call: TRBJ2-7; clone_size: .; d_call: TRBD2; v_call: TRBV5-1; cdr3_nt: TGCGCCAGCAGCTATACCCCGGGAGGGACCTACGAGCAGTACTTC; cdr3_aa: CASSYTPGGTYEQYF
j_call: TRBJ2-7; clone_size: once; d_call: .; v_call: TRBV29-1; cdr3_nt: TGCAGCGTCAAAGTCGGGGGCTACGAGCAGTACTTC; cdr3_aa: CSVKVGGYEQYF